One and the same sample provided the 16 T cell receptor beta chains below, sequenced in a study of blood T cell repertoires in COVID-19. Sequencing used immunoSEQ multiplex PCR; TCRdb keeps in-frame clones, though not all of them. The sample has about 2,000 clones; roughly 72% are singletons. Source material: peripheral blood. These receptors all stem from a man aged 70-80 years with active COVID-19.

The rearrangement uses TRBV7-6 and TRBJ2-5, with D uncertain. The CDR3 is made up of 15 amino acids. Between the trimmed V and J ends, which lost 4 bases and 5 bases, there was a span of 17 bases. The germline gives CDR1 SGHVS, CDR2 FNYEAQ. The CDR3 nucleotides read TGTGCCAGCAGCTCCACGGATTTAGCCGACGAGACCCAGTACTTC. Translated: CASSSTDLADETQYF.

This clone occurred a few times. The chain combines TRBV4-3 with TRBJ2-7; 8 positions agree with TRBD1. J was trimmed by 5 bases and V by 0 bases; bases with no gene match: 9. CDR3 size: 16 residues. CDR1 LGHNA and CDR2 YSLEER come from the germline V gene. Written as DNA, the CDR3 is TGCGCCAGCAGCCAAGATATGGACAGGGTGGTGGACGAGCAGTACTTC. Protein: CASSQDMDRVVDEQYF.

The chain is built from TRBV16 and TRBJ2-3; 9 bases are shared with TRBD1. The CDR3 runs 17 residues. Germline trimming cut 5 bases from V and 4 bases from J; bases unmatched to any gene: 13. Germline V gives CDR1 KGHSY, CDR2 FQNENV. This chain's CDR3 is CASSTHRPDRGSDTQYF. As DNA, the CDR3 is TGTGCCAGCAGCACACATAGGCCGGACAGGGGCTCAGATACGCAGTATTTT. Full variable domain (remainder filled in from reference TRBV16 and TRBJ2-3): GEEVAQTPKHLVRGEGQKAKLYCAPIKGHSYVFWYQQVLKNEFKFLISFQNENVFDETGMPKERFSAKCLPNSPCSLEIQATKLEDSAVYFCASSTHRPDRGSDTQYFGPGTRLTVL.

The CDR3 spells CASSSIGTGTYNEQFF. For the CDR3, the DNA is TGTGCCAGCAGTTCCATCGGGACAGGGACCTACAATGAGCAGTTCTTC. The chain carries TRBV6-6 and TRBJ2-1; 9 bases agree with TRBD1. This CDR3 region has 16 residues. Germline assignment: CDR1 MNHNY and CDR2 SVGAGI (reference sequence). J gave up 2 bases and V 4 bases, and 6 bases lay outside the gene matches.

The chain couples TRBV7-2 to TRBJ1-3; no clear D. There are 13 residues in the CDR3. Germline V gene lookup returns CDR1 SGHTA and CDR2 FQGNSA. V lost 7 bases, J lost 7 bases, and 14 bases lay in between. In DNA form, the CDR3 reads TGTGCCAGCAAGCGAATCCCCACGAACACCATATATTTT. This gives the protein CASKRIPTNTIYF.

This clone rates as medium-sized. The rearrangement links TRBV10-1 to TRBJ1-1; D not certain. V was shortened by 5 bases and J by 8 bases, with 15 bases between the two germline ends. The CDR3 extends over 13 amino acids. Per the germline V gene, CDR1 is WNHNN and CDR2 is SYGVQD (reference sequence). This CDR3 is CASSPGGYLEAFF. DNA of the CDR3: TGCGCCAGCAGTCCGGGCGGGTATTTGGAAGCTTTCTTT.

V is TRBV20-1 and J is TRBJ1-2; TRBD1 is a possible D gene (5 bases). From germline, CDR1 is DFQATT and CDR2 SNEGSKA (reference sequence). The V end was cut by 3 bases, the J end by 0 bases, with 11 bases between. The CDR3 runs 14 residues. CDR3: CSASTGQSNYGYTF. DNA of the CDR3: TGCAGTGCTAGTACCGGACAATCTAACTATGGCTACACCTTC.

The chain is built from TRBV6-5 and TRBJ1-4, with D maybe TRBD1 (5 bases). In germline, CDR1 is MNHEY, CDR2 SVGAGI. The CDR3 has 15 amino acids. V was trimmed by 0 bases and J by 7 bases, leaving 12 bases between them. The CDR3 protein is CASSYSTGSAEKLFF. In DNA, the CDR3 is TGTGCCAGCAGTTACTCCACAGGTAGTGCTGAAAAACTGTTTTTT.

The rearrangement joins TRBV3-1 (or the pseudogene TRBV3-2) to TRBJ1-6; 7 bases align to TRBD1. Germline CDR1 is LGHDT and CDR2 is YNNKEL (reference sequence). With 1 base clipped from V and 8 bases from J, the junction kept 5 bases outside the gene matches. The length of the CDR3 is 15 residues. CDR3 residues: CASSQGQGGHSPLHF. In DNA form, the CDR3 reads TGTGCCAGCAGCCAAGGACAGGGTGGGCATTCACCCCTCCACTTT.

The chain uses TRBV2 and TRBJ2-5, with D perhaps TRBD2 (5 bases). Trimming pared 7 bases from V and 7 bases from J, leaving 13 bases between. This CDR3 is built from 12 residues. Germline loops: CDR1 SNHLY, CDR2 FYNNEI. CDR3: CASKAVLATQYF. Here the CDR3 DNA reads TGTGCCAGCAAGGCGGTCCTAGCGACCCAGTACTTC.

V usage is TRBV6-5 and J usage is TRBJ2-1; 7 bases agree with TRBD2. The germline V gene has CDR1 MNHEY and CDR2 SVGAGI. J was trimmed by 4 bases and V by 0 bases; bases with no gene match: 6. The CDR3 spans 16 residues. The CDR3 reads CASSYSRLADYNEQFF. CDR3 sequence (DNA): TGTGCCAGCAGTTACTCGAGGCTAGCGGATTACAATGAGCAGTTCTTC.

The rearrangement uses TRBV24-1 and TRBJ1-1; D is possibly TRBD1 (5 bases). The CDR3 extends over 13 amino acids. Trimming shortened V by 1 base and J by 9 bases, and 11 bases separated the two germline ends. Germline CDR1 reads KGHDR; CDR2 reads SFDVKD. The CDR3 sequence is CATSDLVPGKAFF. In DNA, the CDR3 is TGTGCCACCAGTGATTTAGTCCCAGGGAAAGCTTTCTTT.

This clone was detected only a few times. The sample contains more than one DNA sequence encoding this CDR3. The V call is TRBV30, the J call TRBJ1-1; D ambiguous. This CDR3 comprises 11 residues. Germline V CDR1 and CDR2: GTSNPN, SVGIG (reference sequence). V lost 4 bases and J 2 bases, leaving 5 bases between the germline ends. CDR3 amino acids: CAWILNTEAFF. CDR3 in DNA: TGTGCCTGGATTTTAAACACTGAAGCTTTCTTT.

The chain recombines TRBV19 with TRBJ1-1; D unresolved. Germline CDR1 is LNHDA and CDR2 is SQIVND (reference sequence). V was clipped by 1 base and J by 7 bases, with 7 bases between them. There are 12 residues in the CDR3. Written as DNA, the CDR3 is TGTGCCAGTAGTATAGCCCGGGATGAAGCTTTCTTT. Residues: CASSIARDEAFF.

In DNA form, the CDR3 reads TGTGCCAGCAGGTCGGGAACTAGCGGGGGCCAAGAGACCCAGTACTTC. It is translated as CASRSGTSGGQETQYF. The chain recombines TRBV5-8 with TRBJ2-5; 11 nucleotides match TRBD2. The germline CDR1 and CDR2 sequences are SGHTS and YDEGEE. The CDR3 has 16 residues. V lost 5 bases, J lost 1 base, and 7 bases stayed unmatched. The full variable domain, with the rest looked up from reference TRBV5-8 and TRBJ2-5, is EAGVTQSPTHLIKTRGQQATLRCSPISGHTSVYWYQQALGLGLQFLLWYDEGEERNRGNFPPRFSGRQFPNYSSELNVNALELEDSALYLCASRSGTSGGQETQYFGPGTRLLVL.

The chain joins TRBV19 to TRBJ1-1, with a possible D match to TRBD1 (6 bases). Trimming took 7 bases from V and 4 from J, leaving 16 bases between them. The CDR3 runs to 14 residues. From germline, CDR1 is LNHDA and CDR2 SQIVND (reference sequence). The chain's CDR3 is CASIFKGGVTEAFF. The CDR3 nucleotides are TGTGCCAGTATATTTAAGGGGGGGGTCACTGAAGCTTTCTTT.